The 29 T cell receptor beta chains in this list originate from one sample, sequenced in a study of Graves' ophthalmopathy and Graves' hyperthyroidism. RNA transcripts were the template, and TCR beta CDR3 regions were amplified from them. The library came from an HTBI-primed first-round RT-PCR and a second-round multiplex PCR. One entry per CDR3 protein results from TCRdb running MiXCR on the multiplex PCR reads. Of around 15,000 distinct CDR3 sequences detected, about half appear once; the ten largest clones hold around 25%. Sequencing was performed on peripheral blood. Receptors originate from a woman in her thirties or forties with stable Graves' hyperthyroidism.

Turning to this clonotype: One base away lies a much larger clone, so this may be a sequencing read error. The J gene is TRBJ2-3, the V gene TRBV20-1; tentatively, D is TRBD2 (5 bases). Looked up from germline, CDR1 is DFQATT and CDR2 is SNEGSKA (reference sequence). Trimming stripped 3 bases from V and 4 bases from J, with 17 bases between. The CDR3 runs to 15 residues. The CDR3 protein is CSARGNGGFADTQYF. CDR3 sequence (DNA): TGCAGTGCTAGGGGGAATGGAGGCTTCGCAGATACGCAGTATTTT.

The rearrangement links TRBV28 to TRBJ2-3; D possibly corresponds to TRBD1 (6 bases). The CDR3 runs 13 residues. The V gene lost 6 bases and the J gene lost 7 bases, with 14 bases spanning the gap. CDR1 is MDHEN, CDR2 SYDVKM, per germline. The DNA for the CDR3 is TGTGCCAGCAGGGCAACAGGGTCGCATACGCAGTATTTT. It is translated as CASRATGSHTQYF.

The chain has TRBV2 and TRBJ2-1, with D perhaps TRBD1 or TRBD2 (5 bases each). Germline CDR1 SNHLY, CDR2 FYNNEI. CDR3 length equals 15 residues. V lost 8 bases and J lost 0, with 14 bases in between. In DNA form, the CDR3 reads TGTGCCAGCTATTCCGGGACGGACTCCTACAATGAGCAGTTCTTC. This translates into CASYSGTDSYNEQFF. The whole variable domain, remainder taken from reference TRBV2 and TRBJ2-1, is EPEVTQTPSHQVTQMGQEVILRCVPISNHLYFYWYRQILGQKVEFLVSFYNNEISEKSEIFDDQFSVERPDGSNFTLKIRSTKLEDSAMYFCASYSGTDSYNEQFFGPGTRLTVL.

This clonotype was found many times. This chain links TRBV11-1 with TRBJ1-1, with D unresolved. This CDR3 has 15 residues. The germline V gene has CDR1 SGHAT and CDR2 FQDESV (reference sequence). The ends were cut back, 5 bases at V and 2 bases at J, with 15 bases in the middle. CDR3 DNA: TGTGCCAGCAGCCCGCCTAGGGCAGCAAACACTGAAGCTTTCTTT. This codes for CASSPPRAANTEAFF.

This clonotype was seen many times. The chain combines TRBV7-3 with TRBJ2-2, with D possibly being TRBD1 or TRBD2 (5 bases each). The germline V and J ends were trimmed by 1 base and 7 bases, with 13 bases remaining between them. Germline V gene data show CDR1 as SGHTA and CDR2 as FQGTGA. The CDR3 is 15 amino acids. The CDR3 nucleotides are TGTGCCAGCAGCTTAAAGCCCCGAGGGGTCGGGGAGCTGTTTTTT. Translating it yields CASSLKPRGVGELFF.

This clonotype was seen many times. The chain combines TRBV5-1 with TRBJ2-7; TRBD1 is a possible D gene (6 bases). The CDR3 loop spans 15 amino acids. With 4 bases removed from V and 1 base from J, the gap between germline ends came to 15 bases. The germline V gene has CDR1 SGHRS and CDR2 YFSETQ. CDR3 sequence (DNA): TGCGCCAGCAGCGGGGACATCAACCCATCCTACGAGCAGTACTTC. Protein product: CASSGDINPSYEQYF.

This clonotype has ten or more counts. The chain has TRBV7-9 and TRBJ1-1; D remains unclear. With 1 base removed from V and 1 base from J, the gap between germline ends came to 13 bases. CDR3 length equals 16 residues. CDR1 SEHNR and CDR2 FQNEAQ come from the germline V gene (reference sequence). For the CDR3, the DNA is TGTGCCAGCAGCTTAGTGAGGATACACCAGAACACTGAAGCTTTCTTT. The encoded protein is CASSLVRIHQNTEAFF. The full variable domain, with the rest looked up from reference TRBV7-9 and TRBJ1-1, is DTGVSQNPRHKITKRGQNVTFRCDPISEHNRLYWYRQTLGQGPEFLTYFQNEAQLEKSRLLSDRFSAERPKGSFSTLEIQRTEQGDSAMYLCASSLVRIHQNTEAFFGQGTRLTVV.

This clonotype was seen at least ten times. At one end the junction does not follow the germline gene, possibly because of a read error. The chain is built from TRBV9 and TRBJ1-2; possibly TRBD1 for D (6 bases). In germline, CDR1 is SGDLS, CDR2 YYNGEE. The length of the CDR3 is 12 residues. The CDR3 sequence: CASSTGSGGYIF. CDR3 in DNA: TGTGCCAGCAGTACAGGGTCGGGAGGCTACATCTTC.

This clonotype has only a few counts. The chain combines TRBV10-2 with TRBJ1-1; D ambiguous. The V gene lost 3 bases and the J gene lost 1 base, with 9 bases spanning the gap. The CDR3 totals 14 residues. Per the germline V gene, CDR1 is WSHSY and CDR2 is SAAADI. CDR3 region: CASSDDLGNTEAFF. In nucleotides, the CDR3 is TGCGCCAGCAGTGATGACTTGGGGAACACTGAAGCTTTCTTT.

This chain links TRBV6-1 with TRBJ2-5; no firm D call. Germline CDR1 and CDR2: MNHNS and SASEGT. This CDR3 spans 16 amino acids. Trimming stripped 2 bases from V and 5 bases from J, with 18 bases between. This chain's CDR3 is CASSELVFGLTETQYF. Here the CDR3 DNA reads TGTGCCAGCAGTGAATTGGTTTTCGGCTTGACGGAGACCCAGTACTTC.

The V call is TRBV11-2, the J call TRBJ1-1; D ambiguous. V gave up 3 bases and J gave up 3 bases, with 8 bases separating them. Germline V gene sequence: CDR1 SGHAT, CDR2 FQNNGV. The CDR3 runs to 13 residues. The DNA for the CDR3 is TGTGCCAGCAGCTTTCAACCACACACTGAAGCTTTCTTT. It is translated as CASSFQPHTEAFF.

The CDR3 DNA follows: TGTGCCACCGAGACTAGCGGGAGTACAGATACGCAGTATTTT. This translates into CATETSGSTDTQYF. The V gene is TRBV10-3, the J gene TRBJ2-3, with TRBD2 matching 12 bases. This CDR3 region has 14 residues. Trimming cost V 10 bases and J 3 bases; bases outside gene matches: 5. Germline CDR1 ENHRY, CDR2 SYGVKD.

Judged by abundance, this clonotype is medium-sized. This chain uses TRBV7-2 with TRBJ2-7; TRBD2 matches at 8 bases. The CDR3 spans 15 residues. Germline loops: CDR1 SGHTA, CDR2 FQGNSA. With V trimmed by 3 bases and J by 5 bases, 9 bases remained unmatched. DNA for the CDR3: TGTGCCAGCAGCTTGCCCGGGACTAGTGGCCACGAGCAGTACTTC. It encodes CASSLPGTSGHEQYF.

The rearrangement uses TRBV10-3 and TRBJ1-1; 9 nucleotides align to TRBD1. Losses at the gene ends were 3 bases for V and 0 bases for J; bases not matched to a gene: 8. There are 17 residues in the CDR3. CDR1 ENHRY and CDR2 SYGVKD come from the germline V gene. DNA for the CDR3: TGTGCCATCAGTGAAAGCAAGAGGACAGGGGTGAACACTGAAGCTTTCTTT. It is translated as CAISESKRTGVNTEAFF.

This clonotype was recorded many times. V usage is TRBV12-5 and J usage is TRBJ1-6, with D hard to call. Trimming took off 2 bases at V and 14 bases at J, with 7 bases between the two ends. Germline CDR1 reads LGHNT; CDR2 reads FRNRAP. There are 11 residues in the CDR3. CDR3 sequence reads: CASGLNTALHF. CDR3 nucleotide sequence: TGTGCTAGTGGTTTGAATACCGCCCTCCACTTT.

This clonotype occurred once. Compared with germline, one end of the junction differs, possibly owing to a read error. The CDR3 DNA follows: TGTGCCAGCAGCTTCCGGGACGGCTACGAGCTGCACTTC. Protein product: CASSFRDGYELHF. The chain has TRBV7-9 and TRBJ2-7; D tentatively fits TRBD1 or TRBD2 (5 bases each). Germline assignment: CDR1 SEHNR and CDR2 FQNEAQ (reference sequence). The CDR3 spans 13 residues.

This chain links TRBV20-1 with TRBJ2-2; 8 bases match TRBD1. The germline gives CDR1 DFQATT, CDR2 SNEGSKA (reference sequence). CDR3 length: 14 amino acids. V lost 0 bases and J lost 7; bases outside the gene matches: 4. The CDR3 loop is CSARDQGAYGELFF. Written as DNA, the CDR3 is TGCAGTGCTAGAGATCAGGGGGCGTACGGGGAGCTGTTTTTT.

This clonotype has at least ten counts. The chain couples TRBV20-1 to TRBJ2-3; TRBD2 might be the D (6 bases). Per germline, CDR1 DFQATT and CDR2 SNEGSKA (reference sequence). The CDR3 contains 11 residues. The CDR3 DNA reads TGCGGGGTGGGGGGAACAGATACGCAGTATTTT. It codes for CGVGGTDTQYF.

This clonotype appeared a single time. The V and J genes are TRBV24-1 and TRBJ2-3; 8 bases line up with TRBD1. The CDR3 covers 16 residues. Per the germline V gene, CDR1 is KGHDR and CDR2 is SFDVKD. J lost 0 bases, V lost 2 bases, and 3 bases had no gene match. CDR3 residues: CATSDWDRTSTDTQYF. In DNA, the CDR3 is TGTGCCACCAGTGATTGGGACAGGACTAGCACAGATACGCAGTATTTT.

The rearrangement links TRBV9 to TRBJ2-5; tentatively, D is TRBD2 (5 bases). V was trimmed by 7 bases and J by 2 bases, leaving 12 bases between them. Germline lookup yields CDR1 SGDLS and CDR2 YYNGEE. This CDR3 has 13 amino acids. The CDR3 spells CASSRGSQETQYF. Here the CDR3 DNA reads TGTGCCAGCTCCCGTGGGAGTCAAGAGACCCAGTACTTC. Supplemented by reference TRBV9 and TRBJ2-5, the full variable domain reads DSGVTQTPKHLITATGQRVTLRCSPRSGDLSVYWYQQSLDQGLQFLIQYYNGEERAKGNILERFSAQQFPDLHSELNLSSLELGDSALYFCASSRGSQETQYFGPGTRLLVL.

The chain has TRBV15 and TRBJ1-1; D gene uncertain. The germline V gene has CDR1 LNHNV and CDR2 YYDKDF (reference sequence). V lost 8 bases to trimming and J lost 5 bases, with 21 bases between them. The CDR3 sequence is 15 residues long. The CDR3: CATWEFGEGGTEAFF. DNA for the CDR3: TGTGCCACCTGGGAGTTCGGAGAAGGTGGAACTGAAGCTTTCTTT.

The rearrangement joins TRBV19 to TRBJ2-1, with a weak D call TRBD2 (6 bases). Trimming took 4 bases from V and 7 from J, leaving 17 bases between them. The CDR3 totals 15 residues. CDR1 and CDR2 from the germline V gene are LNHDA and SQIVND (reference sequence). CDR3 bases: TGTGCCAGTAGTAGCACAATGGGACTTTATAATGAGCAGTTCTTC. Translated: CASSSTMGLYNEQFF.

The genes are TRBV5-1 and TRBJ1-1; 8 bases are shared with TRBD1. Germline V gives CDR1 SGHRS, CDR2 YFSETQ. This CDR3 contains 15 residues. V shed 5 bases, J shed 4 bases, and the junction held 10 bases outside the gene matches. CDR3 in amino acids: CASRSSWTGSTEAFF. The DNA of the CDR3 is TGCGCCAGCAGGTCCTCCTGGACAGGGAGCACTGAAGCTTTCTTT. Variable domain in full (rest from reference TRBV5-1 and TRBJ1-1): KAGVTQTPRYLIKTRGQQVTLSCSPISGHRSVSWYQQTPGQGLQFLFEYFSETQRNKGNFPGRFSGRQFSNSRSEMNVSTLELGDSALYLCASRSSWTGSTEAFFGQGTRLTVV.

By share of the sample, this clonotype is medium-sized. This chain's CDR3 is CAISGTRDNSPLHF. The CDR3 region has the DNA TGTGCCATCAGTGGGACGAGGGATAATTCACCCCTCCACTTT. The rearrangement joins TRBV10-3 to TRBJ1-6; no clear D. The CDR3 runs to 14 residues. V lost 4 bases to trimming and J lost 5 bases, with 9 bases between them. Germline V gene data show CDR1 as ENHRY and CDR2 as SYGVKD.

This clonotype was counted between two and nine times. This chain connects TRBV4-3 to TRBJ1-5; D call uncertain. CDR1 is LGHNA, CDR2 YSLEER, per germline. The length of the CDR3 is 13 residues. V lost 0 bases, J lost 9 bases, and 9 bases lay in between. CDR3 in amino acids: CASSQDPVRPQHF. The CDR3 DNA is TGCGCCAGCAGCCAAGATCCAGTGAGGCCCCAGCATTTT.

This chain links TRBV11-2 with TRBJ2-3, with D tentatively TRBD2 (5 bases). Per germline, CDR1 SGHAT and CDR2 FQNNGV. The CDR3 loop spans 16 amino acids. Between the trimmed V and J ends, which lost 6 bases and 1 base, there was a span of 17 bases. The CDR3 region is CASSYEPGWGTDTQYF. The CDR3 nucleotides read TGTGCCAGCAGTTATGAGCCGGGGTGGGGCACAGATACGCAGTATTTT.

V and J are TRBV3-1 and TRBJ2-2; 10 bases line up with TRBD1. CDR3 length: 15 amino acids. Looked up from germline, CDR1 is LGHDT and CDR2 is YNNKEL (reference sequence). After removal of 5 bases from V and 3 bases from J, the junction contained 3 bases not matched to a gene. CDR3 DNA sequence: TGTGCCAGCAGCTACGGGACAGGGGACACCGGGGAGCTGTTTTTT. Its protein product is CASSYGTGDTGELFF.

On this clonotype: A much larger clone is a single base away; this may be a read error. CDR3: CAGSFGGSNQPQHF. CDR3 in DNA: TGTGCCGGCAGCTTTGGGGGCAGCAATCAGCCCCAGCATTTT. J is TRBJ1-5 and V is TRBV11-2; weak D call: TRBD1 (6 bases). There are 14 residues in the CDR3. Germline V gene data show CDR1 as SGHAT and CDR2 as FQNNGV. The full variable domain, in which reference TRBV11-2 and TRBJ1-5 provide the parts outside the CDR3, is EAGVAQSPRYKIIEKRQSVAFWCNPISGHATLYWYQQILGQGPKLLIQFQNNGVVDDSQLPKDRFSAERLKGVDSTLKIQPAKLEDSAVYLCAGSFGGSNQPQHFGDGTRLSIL.

With regard to this clonotype: A much more abundant neighbour one base away suggests this may be a read error. This chain links TRBV9 with TRBJ1-4; TRBD1 is a possible D gene (6 bases). This CDR3 region has 15 residues. Germline V gene sequence: CDR1 SGDLS, CDR2 YYNGEE. CDR3 DNA: TGTGCCGGCAGCGTAGGGGGAACCTCTAATGAAAAACTGTTTTTT. Translating it yields CAGSVGGTSNEKLFF.